The rows below give T cell receptor beta chains drawn from one sample of a study of Graves' ophthalmopathy and Graves' hyperthyroidism. MiXCR was run by TCRdb on the multiplex PCR reads, yielding one entry per CDR3 protein. Of around 600,000 distinct CDR3 sequences listed, over 40% are singletons. Sequencing was performed on peripheral blood. All receptors come from an adult man with Graves' ophthalmopathy. Each CDR3 is given with its conserved first and last residue. D genes are given only for firm matches. Clone size is shown for a subset of rows, as once, few, many or a class of expanded clone.

TRBV20-1,TRBJ2-5,.,.,TGCAGTGCTAGAGAGGAGGGGCCCGCCTGGGAGACCCAGTACTTC,CSAREEGPAWETQYF
TRBV4-2,TRBJ1-2,.,.,TGTGCCAGCAGCCAAGAGGGCGCGGGGGGCTTCGATAGCTATGGGCACTATGGCTACACCTTC,CASSQEGAGGFDSYGHYGYTF
TRBV20-1,TRBJ1-2,TRBD1,.,TGCAGTGCCAGCAGACGACAGGGCTTCTATGGCTACACCTTC,CSASRRQGFYGYTF
TRBV4-1,TRBJ2-7,.,few,TGCGCCAGCAGCCAAGATCCGAGCGGAGCCTACGAGCAGTACTTC,CASSQDPSGAYEQYF
TRBV19,TRBJ1-4,.,many,TGTGCCAGTAATCCATCAACTAATGAAAAACTGTTTTTT,CASNPSTNEKLFF
TRBV5-1,TRBJ1-5,TRBD1,many,TGCGCCAGCAGCGTGACGACAGGGCTGAATCAGCCCCAGCATTTT,CASSVTTGLNQPQHF
TRBV5-6,TRBJ2-5,TRBD2,many,TGTGCCAGCAGCGGGGTAGCGGGAGCGGACCAAGAGACCCAGTACTTC,CASSGVAGADQETQYF
TRBV6-5,TRBJ2-7,.,.,TGTGCCAGCAGTGAACTTGGACAAGCCGCCTACGAGCAGTACTTC,CASSELGQAAYEQYF
TRBV6-2/TRBV6-3,TRBJ2-5,TRBD2,once,TGTGCCAGCGTAAGCGGGGGGCTCGAGACCCAGTACTTC,CASVSGGLETQYF
TRBV6-5,TRBJ1-6,.,many,TGTGCCAGCAGCTTTAACCGACAGTCTTCACCCCTCCACTTT,CASSFNRQSSPLHF
TRBV6-2/TRBV6-3,TRBJ1-5,.,once,TGTGCCAGCGATATCGGCCAGGGGAGCAATCAGCCCCAGCATTTT,CASDIGQGSNQPQHF